The 27 T cell receptor beta chains in this list originate from one sample, sequenced in a study of blood T cell repertoires in COVID-19. Sequencing used immunoSEQ multiplex PCR; TCRdb keeps in-frame clones, though not all of them. The sample carries 73,000 or so clones, 75% to 90% recorded once. Sequenced sample: peripheral blood. The receptor set was obtained from a man aged 25-45 years with acute or convalescent COVID-19.

The chain's CDR3 is CASSPNRGGNQPQHF. DNA for the CDR3: TGTGCCAGTAGTCCGAACAGGGGCGGCAATCAGCCCCAGCATTTT. V is TRBV19 and J is TRBJ1-5, with 7 nucleotides matching TRBD1. Per the germline V gene, CDR1 is LNHDA and CDR2 is SQIVND (reference sequence). This CDR3 region has 15 residues. V was pared by 5 bases and J by 2 bases, with 6 bases of the junction left unmatched.

This clone has just one count. The V and J genes are TRBV19 and TRBJ2-5, with D tentatively TRBD2 (5 bases). This CDR3 is 14 amino acids long. The germline V gene encodes CDR1 LNHDA and CDR2 SQIVND (reference sequence). V lost 3 bases and J lost 0, with 8 bases in between. The CDR3 loop reads CASSMRADQETQYF. CDR3 DNA: TGTGCCAGTAGTATGAGGGCAGACCAAGAGACCCAGTACTTC.

With respect to this clone: The sample holds other DNA sequences that translate to the same CDR3. The rearrangement links TRBV2 to TRBJ1-5, with TRBD1 matching over 9 bases. V was clipped by 5 bases and J by 7 bases; unmatched bases: 6. Germline CDR1 reads SNHLY; CDR2 reads FYNNEI. The CDR3 extends over 14 amino acids. The CDR3 nucleotides read TGTGCCAGCAGTCCGACAGGGGGGAGACAGCCCCAGCATTTT. Encoded protein: CASSPTGGRQPQHF.

The chain employs TRBV4-2 and TRBJ2-5, with D possibly TRBD2 on 6 matching bases. The CDR3 is 15 residues long. Deletions cut 1 base from V and 5 bases from J, with 14 bases between. Germline lookup yields CDR1 LGHNA and CDR2 YNFKEQ. DNA of the CDR3: TGTGCCAGCAGCCAAGTTAGCGGATCCGCGGAGACCCAGTACTTC. Protein: CASSQVSGSAETQYF.

This chain uses TRBV19 with TRBJ2-1; 9 bases are a match to TRBD2. The CDR3 loop spans 14 amino acids. From germline, CDR1 is LNHDA and CDR2 SQIVND (reference sequence). V dropped 7 bases and J dropped 8; count of bases not matched to a gene: 9. CDR3 in DNA: TGTGCCAGTAAAGGAGCGGGAGGTTCGTATGAGCAGTTCTTC. Translation gives CASKGAGGSYEQFF. Combining the CDR3 with reference TRBV19 and TRBJ2-1 gives the whole variable domain DGGITQSPKYLFRKEGQNVTLSCEQNLNHDAMYWYRQDPGQGLRLIYYSQIVNDFQKGDIAEGYSVSREKKESFPLTVTSAQKNPTAFYLCASKGAGGSYEQFFGPGTRLTVL.

The chain links TRBV9 to TRBJ2-7; D perhaps matches TRBD2 (7 bases). The CDR3 extends over 16 amino acids. The V gene's germline CDR1 is SGDLS and CDR2 YYNGEE. The V end was cut by 4 bases, the J end by 4 bases, with 21 bases between. The CDR3 sequence: CASSPGWEGVPYEQYF. The CDR3, as DNA: TGTGCCAGCAGCCCCGGTTGGGAGGGGGTTCCTTACGAGCAGTACTTC.

The V and J genes are TRBV6-4 and TRBJ2-5; the match to TRBD2 covers 8 bases. The J segment lost 5 bases and the V segment lost 0 bases, leaving 2 bases of the junction unmatched. Germline V gene sequence: CDR1 MRHNA, CDR2 SNTAGT. The CDR3 is 14 residues long. CDR3 residues: CASSDSRLAETQYF. Written as DNA, the CDR3 is TGTGCCAGCAGTGACTCGAGACTAGCGGAGACCCAGTACTTC.

The V and J genes are TRBV18 and TRBJ2-7, with a tentative D call TRBD2 (6 bases). The CDR3 is 16 amino acids. V was shortened by 3 bases and J by 5 bases, with 20 bases between the two germline ends. Germline values: CDR1 KGHSH, CDR2 LQKENI. CDR3 nucleotides: TGTGCCAGCTCACCGTTATCCAGGGCCAGCGGGCACGAGCAGTACTTC. Residues: CASSPLSRASGHEQYF. The full variable domain, its missing parts supplied by reference TRBV18 and TRBJ2-7, is NAGVMQNPRHLVRRRGQEARLRCSPMKGHSHVYWYRQLPEEGLKFMVYLQKENIIDESGMPKERFSAEFPKEGPSILRIQQVVRGDSAAYFCASSPLSRASGHEQYFGPGTRLTVT.

CDR3 sequence: CASSLGRQGYGYTF. CDR3 in DNA: TGTGCCAGCTCATTAGGGCGCCAGGGCTATGGCTACACCTTC. The chain recombines TRBV18 with TRBJ1-2, with D tentatively TRBD1 (5 bases). CDR3 length: 14 residues. The V gene lost 5 bases and the J gene lost 4 bases, with 14 bases spanning the gap. CDR1 is KGHSH, CDR2 LQKENI, per germline. Full variable domain (rest looked up from reference TRBV18 and TRBJ1-2): NAGVMQNPRHLVRRRGQEARLRCSPMKGHSHVYWYRQLPEEGLKFMVYLQKENIIDESGMPKERFSAEFPKEGPSILRIQQVVRGDSAAYFCASSLGRQGYGYTFGSGTRLTVV.

The chain couples TRBV7-9 to TRBJ2-1; 13 bases agree with TRBD2. J was trimmed by 6 bases and V by 4 bases; bases with no gene match: 3. CDR1 and CDR2 (germline): SEHNR, FQNEAQ (reference sequence). CDR3 size: 15 residues. In DNA, the CDR3 is TGTGCCAGCAGCTCAACTAGCGGGAGGGCCAATGAGCAGTTCTTC. It specifies CASSSTSGRANEQFF.

CDR3: CASSYWGGSRETQYF. In nucleotides, the CDR3 is TGTGCCAGCAGTTACTGGGGCGGGAGTCGAGAGACCCAGTACTTC. The genes are TRBV6-2 or TRBV6-3 and TRBJ2-5, with 7 bases lining up with TRBD2. The J segment lost 4 bases and the V segment lost 1 base, leaving 6 bases of the junction unmatched. The CDR3 covers 15 residues. Per the germline V gene, CDR1 is MNHEY and CDR2 is SVGEGT.

CDR3 sequence (DNA): TGCAGTGCTAGTGCCGGGGAGGAAACAGATACGCAGTATTTT. Protein sequence: CSASAGEETDTQYF. V and J are TRBV20-1 and TRBJ2-3, with a possible D match to TRBD2 (6 bases). Looked up from germline, CDR1 is DFQATT and CDR2 is SNEGSKA (reference sequence). V lost 3 bases and J lost 3, with 13 bases in between. The CDR3 has 14 residues.

This sequence joins TRBV7-8 and TRBJ1-2, with TRBD1 matching 11 bases. This CDR3 comprises 17 residues. In germline, CDR1 is SGHVS, CDR2 FQNEAQ. Trimming cost V 1 base and J 3 bases; bases outside gene matches: 7. CDR3: CASSLVGTGGSDYGYTF. DNA for the CDR3: TGTGCCAGCAGCTTAGTAGGGACAGGGGGATCGGACTATGGCTACACCTTC.

The rearrangement uses TRBV3-1 (or the pseudogene TRBV3-2) and TRBJ2-5, with a possible D match to TRBD2 (5 bases). The CDR3 covers 18 residues. The V gene's germline CDR1 is LGHDT and CDR2 YNNKEL (reference sequence). V lost 1 base to trimming and J lost 1 base, with 19 bases between them. CDR3 DNA: TGTGCCAGCAGCCAAGTAAACGTCGGCGGGCAGAGCCAAGAGACCCAGTACTTC. Its translation is CASSQVNVGGQSQETQYF.

The V gene is TRBV7-9, the J gene TRBJ2-1; 8 bases line up with TRBD2. V lost 4 bases and J lost 7; bases outside the gene matches: 6. CDR1 and CDR2 (germline): SEHNR, FQNEAQ (reference sequence). CDR3 length: 14 residues. The CDR3: CASSSGLAWNEQFF. In DNA form, the CDR3 reads TGTGCCAGCAGCTCAGGACTAGCTTGGAATGAGCAGTTCTTC.

V is TRBV6-5 and J is TRBJ2-1; D unresolved. The CDR3 has 10 amino acids. Germline CDR1 and CDR2: MNHEY and SVGAGI. The V and J ends lost 6 bases and 10 bases respectively, with 7 bases between them. The CDR3 loop reads CASSLREQFF. The DNA for the CDR3 is TGTGCCAGCAGCCTACGGGAGCAGTTCTTC.

The chain has TRBV5-6 and TRBJ2-2, with 8 nucleotides matching TRBD1. Germline trimming cut 0 bases from V and 8 bases from J; bases unmatched to any gene: 6. CDR1 SGHDT and CDR2 YYEEEE come from the germline V gene. The CDR3 is 15 residues long. For the CDR3, the DNA is TGTGCCAGCAGCTTGGGACAGGGGAGGAGTGGGGAGCTGTTTTTT. Translating it yields CASSLGQGRSGELFF.

This chain connects TRBV5-1 to TRBJ2-5, with D unresolved. Germline CDR1 SGHRS, CDR2 YFSETQ. V was shortened by 0 bases and J by 0 bases, with 6 bases between the two germline ends. The length of the CDR3 is 14 residues. The CDR3 DNA is TGCGCCAGCAGCTTGGACCGGGACCAAGAGACCCAGTACTTC. Translating it yields CASSLDRDQETQYF.

The genes are TRBV27 and TRBJ2-7; maybe TRBD1 (7 bases). Germline V CDR1 and CDR2: MNHEY, SMNVEV (reference sequence). The CDR3 is 18 amino acids. Trimming left V 8 bases short and J 5 bases short, with 31 bases between. CDR3 protein: CASEATGIENIPGDEQYF. In nucleotides, the CDR3 is TGTGCCAGCGAAGCGACAGGGATAGAGAACATTCCGGGGGACGAGCAGTACTTC.

The CDR3 region is CASSRGGQGEQFF. The CDR3 bases are TGTGCCAGCAGCCGTGGCGGACAGGGTGAGCAGTTCTTC. The V gene is TRBV3-1 (or the pseudogene TRBV3-2), the J gene TRBJ2-1; 8 bases are a match to TRBD1. J lost 9 bases, V lost 4 bases, and 5 bases had no gene match. Germline V gene data show CDR1 as LGHDT and CDR2 as YNNKEL (reference sequence). The CDR3 contains 13 residues.

V is TRBV10-2 and J is TRBJ1-1; no definite D call. Between the trimmed V and J ends, which lost 2 bases and 0 bases, there was a span of 7 bases. Germline assignment: CDR1 WSHSY and CDR2 SAAADI. The CDR3 is 14 residues long. CDR3 region: CASSERGMNTEAFF. CDR3 coding DNA: TGCGCCAGCAGTGAGAGAGGAATGAACACTGAAGCTTTCTTT.

The V and J genes are TRBV7-2 and TRBJ2-5; 7 bases line up with TRBD2. CDR1 SGHTA and CDR2 FQGNSA come from the germline V gene. The CDR3 extends over 16 amino acids. Trimming cost V 1 base and J 5 bases; bases outside gene matches: 10. The CDR3 is CASSLGAGRGFETQYF. DNA for the CDR3: TGTGCCAGCAGCTTAGGGGCAGGGAGGGGCTTTGAGACCCAGTACTTC.

The chain has TRBV20-1 and TRBJ2-7; tentative D call: TRBD1 (6 bases). The CDR3 has 11 residues. From germline, CDR1 is DFQATT and CDR2 SNEGSKA (reference sequence). V was cut by 8 bases and J by 3 bases, with 11 bases left in between. DNA for the CDR3: TGCAGTACAGGGAAACTCTACGAGCAGTACTTC. Translation: CSTGKLYEQYF.

This sequence joins TRBV4-3 and TRBJ1-1; 8 nucleotides line up with TRBD1. Losses at the gene ends were 1 base for V and 0 bases for J; bases not matched to a gene: 13. There are 19 residues in the CDR3. The germline V gene encodes CDR1 LGHNA and CDR2 YSLEER. Here the CDR3 DNA reads TGCGCCAGCAGCCAAGCCGCTAGACAGGGGCGAGTCATGAACACTGAAGCTTTCTTT. It codes for CASSQAARQGRVMNTEAFF.

This chain joins TRBV12-5 and TRBJ2-5, with 7 bases lining up with TRBD1. This CDR3 region has 14 residues. The germline V gene has CDR1 LGHNT and CDR2 FRNRAP. The V and J ends lost 7 bases and 2 bases, in that order; junction bases with no gene match: 7. The CDR3 region has the DNA TGTGCTAGTGCGATTTCGGGACAGCAAGAGACCCAGTACTTC. Amino acids: CASAISGQQETQYF.

This chain connects TRBV7-2 to TRBJ2-3; 12 bases agree with TRBD2. CDR1 is SGHTA and CDR2 is FQGNSA in the germline V gene. The CDR3 runs to 15 residues. V lost 3 bases and J lost 3; bases outside the gene matches: 1. The CDR3 bases are TGTGCCAGCAGCTTCCTAGCGGGAGGGACAGATACGCAGTATTTT. It specifies CASSFLAGGTDTQYF.

This chain links TRBV9 with TRBJ2-1; 7 bases align to TRBD2. The CDR3 is 16 amino acids. Trimming cost V 0 bases and J 9 bases; bases outside gene matches: 12. Germline CDR1 and CDR2: SGDLS and YYNGEE. As DNA, the CDR3 is TGTGCCAGCAGCGTAGAAGGGACTACCCCGATAGGTGAGCAGTTCTTC. Its translation: CASSVEGTTPIGEQFF.